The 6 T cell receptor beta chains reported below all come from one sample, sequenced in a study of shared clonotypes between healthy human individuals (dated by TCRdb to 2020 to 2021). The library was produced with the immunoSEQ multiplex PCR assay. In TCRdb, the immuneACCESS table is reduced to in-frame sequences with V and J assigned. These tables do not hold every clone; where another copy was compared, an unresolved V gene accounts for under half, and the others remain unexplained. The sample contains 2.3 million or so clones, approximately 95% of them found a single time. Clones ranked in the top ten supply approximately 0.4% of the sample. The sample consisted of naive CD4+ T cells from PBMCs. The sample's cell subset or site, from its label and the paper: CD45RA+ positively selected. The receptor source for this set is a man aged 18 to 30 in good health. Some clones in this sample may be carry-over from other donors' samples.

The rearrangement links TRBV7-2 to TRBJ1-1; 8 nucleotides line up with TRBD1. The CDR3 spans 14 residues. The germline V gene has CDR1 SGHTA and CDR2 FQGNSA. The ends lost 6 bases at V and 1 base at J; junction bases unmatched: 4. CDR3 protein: CASRPDRGNTEAFF. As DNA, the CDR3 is TGTGCCAGCAGGCCCGACAGGGGGAACACTGAAGCTTTCTTT. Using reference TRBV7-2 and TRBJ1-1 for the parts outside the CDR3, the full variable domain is GAGVSQSPSNKVTEKGKDVELRCDPISGHTALYWYRQSLGQGLEFLIYFQGNSAPDKSGLPSDRFSAERTGGSVSTLTIQRTQQEDSAVYLCASRPDRGNTEAFFGQGTRLTVV.

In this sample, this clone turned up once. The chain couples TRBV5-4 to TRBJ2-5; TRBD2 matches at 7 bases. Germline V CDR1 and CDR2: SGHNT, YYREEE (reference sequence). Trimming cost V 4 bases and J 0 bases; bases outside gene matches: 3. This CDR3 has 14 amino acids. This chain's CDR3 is CASSEGTNQETQYF. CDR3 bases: TGTGCCAGCAGCGAAGGGACTAACCAAGAGACCCAGTACTTC.

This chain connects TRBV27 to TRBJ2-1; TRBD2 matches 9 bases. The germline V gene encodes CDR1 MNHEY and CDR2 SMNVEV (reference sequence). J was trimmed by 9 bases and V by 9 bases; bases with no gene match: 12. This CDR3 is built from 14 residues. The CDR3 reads CASRREGALFEQFF. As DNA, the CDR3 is TGTGCCAGTCGGCGGGAGGGCGCCCTGTTTGAGCAGTTCTTC.

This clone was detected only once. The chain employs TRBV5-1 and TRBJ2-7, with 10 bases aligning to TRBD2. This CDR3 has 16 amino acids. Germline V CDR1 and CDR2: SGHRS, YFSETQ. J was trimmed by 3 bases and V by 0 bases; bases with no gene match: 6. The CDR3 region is CASSLGLAGVYYEQYF. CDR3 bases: TGCGCCAGCAGCTTGGGGCTAGCGGGAGTTTACTACGAGCAGTACTTC.

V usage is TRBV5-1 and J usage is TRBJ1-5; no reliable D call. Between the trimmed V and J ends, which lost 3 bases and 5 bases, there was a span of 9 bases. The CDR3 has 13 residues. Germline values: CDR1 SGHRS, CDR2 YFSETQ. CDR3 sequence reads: CASSSPLYQPQHF. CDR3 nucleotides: TGCGCCAGCAGCTCCCCCCTGTATCAGCCCCAGCATTTT.

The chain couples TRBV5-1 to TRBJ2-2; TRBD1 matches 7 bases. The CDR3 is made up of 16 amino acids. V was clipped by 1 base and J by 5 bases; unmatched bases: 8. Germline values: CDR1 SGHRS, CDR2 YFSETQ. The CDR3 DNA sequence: TGCGCCAGCAGCTTGCGACAGGGTCACATTACCGGGGAGCTGTTTTTT. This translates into CASSLRQGHITGELFF.